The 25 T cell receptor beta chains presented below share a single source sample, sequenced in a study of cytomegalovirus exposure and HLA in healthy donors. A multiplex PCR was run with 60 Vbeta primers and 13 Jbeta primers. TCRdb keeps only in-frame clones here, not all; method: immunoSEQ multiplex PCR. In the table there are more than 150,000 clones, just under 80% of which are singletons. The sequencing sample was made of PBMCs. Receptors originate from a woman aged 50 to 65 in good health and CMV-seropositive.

CDR3 loop: CASSLVVQQNTGELFF. The CDR3 DNA is TGTGCCAGCAGCTTAGTCGTACAACAGAACACCGGGGAGCTGTTTTTT. The chain is built from TRBV7-2 and TRBJ2-2, with D unclear. Per germline, CDR1 SGHTA and CDR2 FQGNSA. The CDR3 loop spans 16 amino acids. The V end lost 1 base, the J end lost 1 base, and 10 bases lay between the germline ends.

The chain's CDR3 is CASSVASFAQGGEKLFF. The CDR3 bases are TGTGCCAGCAGCGTAGCTTCTTTTGCCCAAGGAGGGGAAAAACTGTTTTTT. The chain joins TRBV9 to TRBJ1-4; no firm D call. The V end lost 0 bases, the J end lost 8 bases, and 20 bases lay between the germline ends. Germline assignment: CDR1 SGDLS and CDR2 YYNGEE. This CDR3 is built from 17 residues.

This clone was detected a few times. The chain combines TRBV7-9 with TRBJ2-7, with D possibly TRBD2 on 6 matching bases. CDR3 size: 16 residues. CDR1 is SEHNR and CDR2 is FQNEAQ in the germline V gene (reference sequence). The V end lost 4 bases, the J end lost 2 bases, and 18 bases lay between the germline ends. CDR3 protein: CASSSDWGLPTYEQYF. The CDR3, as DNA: TGTGCCAGCAGCTCCGACTGGGGACTCCCGACCTACGAGCAGTACTTC. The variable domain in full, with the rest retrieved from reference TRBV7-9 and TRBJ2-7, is DTGVSQNPRHKITKRGQNVTFRCDPISEHNRLYWYRQTLGQGPEFLTYFQNEAQLEKSRLLSDRFSAERPKGSFSTLEIQRTEQGDSAMYLCASSSDWGLPTYEQYFGPGTRLTVT.

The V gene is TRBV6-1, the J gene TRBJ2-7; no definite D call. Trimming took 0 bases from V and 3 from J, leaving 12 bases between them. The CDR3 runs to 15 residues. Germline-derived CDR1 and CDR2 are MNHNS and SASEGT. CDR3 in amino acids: CASSEALGSFYEQYF. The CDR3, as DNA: TGTGCCAGCAGTGAAGCGCTGGGCAGCTTCTACGAGCAGTACTTC.

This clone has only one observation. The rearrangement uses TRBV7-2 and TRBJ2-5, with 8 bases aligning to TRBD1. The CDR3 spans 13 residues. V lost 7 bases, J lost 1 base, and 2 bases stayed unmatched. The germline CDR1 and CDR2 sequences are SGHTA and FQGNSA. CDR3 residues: CASTRGLQETQYF. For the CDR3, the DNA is TGTGCCAGCACCAGGGGGCTCCAAGAGACCCAGTACTTC.

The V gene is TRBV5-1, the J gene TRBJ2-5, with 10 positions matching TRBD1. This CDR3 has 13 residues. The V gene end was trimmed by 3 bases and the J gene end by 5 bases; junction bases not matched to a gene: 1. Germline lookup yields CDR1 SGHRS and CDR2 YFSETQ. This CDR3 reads CASSWGQGETQYF. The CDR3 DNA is TGCGCCAGCAGCTGGGGACAGGGGGAGACCCAGTACTTC.

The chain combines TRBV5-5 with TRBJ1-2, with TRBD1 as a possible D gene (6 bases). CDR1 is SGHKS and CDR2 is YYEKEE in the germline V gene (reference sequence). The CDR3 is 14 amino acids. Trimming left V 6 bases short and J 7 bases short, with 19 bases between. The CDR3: CASTIGWDTGGYTF. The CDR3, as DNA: TGTGCCAGCACCATAGGGTGGGACACGGGTGGCTACACCTTC.

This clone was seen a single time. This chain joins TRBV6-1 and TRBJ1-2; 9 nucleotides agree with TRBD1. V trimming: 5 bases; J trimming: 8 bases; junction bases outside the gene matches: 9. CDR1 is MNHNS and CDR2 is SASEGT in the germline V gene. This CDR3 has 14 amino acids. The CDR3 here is CASSRQGGSRGYTF. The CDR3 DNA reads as TGTGCCAGCAGTCGACAGGGGGGTAGTCGGGGCTACACCTTC.

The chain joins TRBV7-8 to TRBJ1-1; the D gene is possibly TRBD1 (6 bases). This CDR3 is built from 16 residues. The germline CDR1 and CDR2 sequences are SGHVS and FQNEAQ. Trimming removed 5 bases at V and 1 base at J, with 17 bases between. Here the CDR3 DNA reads TGTGCCAGCAGCCTGACGTCACAGGGTGAGAACACTGAAGCTTTCTTT. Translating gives CASSLTSQGENTEAFF.

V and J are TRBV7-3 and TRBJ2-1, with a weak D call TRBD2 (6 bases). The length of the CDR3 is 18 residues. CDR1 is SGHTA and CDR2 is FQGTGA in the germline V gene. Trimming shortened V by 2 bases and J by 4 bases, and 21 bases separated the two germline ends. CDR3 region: CASSLVPLGLASYNEQFF. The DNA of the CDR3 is TGTGCCAGCAGCTTAGTACCCCTGGGGCTAGCGTCATACAATGAGCAGTTCTTC.

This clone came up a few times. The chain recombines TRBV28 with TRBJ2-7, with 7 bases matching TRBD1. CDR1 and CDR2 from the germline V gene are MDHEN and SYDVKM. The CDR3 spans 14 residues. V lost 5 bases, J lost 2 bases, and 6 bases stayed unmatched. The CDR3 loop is CASSARDRPYEQYF. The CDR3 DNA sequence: TGTGCCAGCAGTGCAAGGGACAGACCCTACGAGCAGTACTTC.

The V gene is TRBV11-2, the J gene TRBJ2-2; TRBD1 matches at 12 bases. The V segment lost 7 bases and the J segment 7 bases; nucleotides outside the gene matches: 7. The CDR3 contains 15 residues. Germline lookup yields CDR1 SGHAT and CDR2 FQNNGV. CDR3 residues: CASTRDRGLHGELFF. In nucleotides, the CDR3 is TGTGCCAGCACCCGGGACAGGGGGCTTCACGGGGAGCTGTTTTTT.

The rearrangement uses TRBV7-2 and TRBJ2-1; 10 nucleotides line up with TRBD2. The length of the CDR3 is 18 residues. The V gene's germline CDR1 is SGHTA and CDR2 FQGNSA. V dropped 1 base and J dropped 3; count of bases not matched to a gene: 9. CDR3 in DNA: TGTGCCAGCAGCTTAGAATCTAGCGGGGGAGGTATCTACAATGAGCAGTTCTTC. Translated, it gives CASSLESSGGGIYNEQFF.

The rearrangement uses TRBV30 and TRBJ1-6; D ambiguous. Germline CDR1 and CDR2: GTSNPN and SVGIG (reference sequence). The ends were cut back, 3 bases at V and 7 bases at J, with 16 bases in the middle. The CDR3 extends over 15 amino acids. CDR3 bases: TGTGCCTGGAGCTTCGGGGAGGGTGAAAATTCACCCCTCCACTTT. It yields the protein CAWSFGEGENSPLHF. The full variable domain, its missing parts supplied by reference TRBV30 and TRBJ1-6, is SQTIHQWPATLVQPVGSPLSLECTVEGTSNPNLYWYRQAAGRGLQLLFYSVGIGQISSEVPQNLSASRPQDRQFILSSKKLLLSDSGFYLCAWSFGEGENSPLHFGNGTRLTVT.

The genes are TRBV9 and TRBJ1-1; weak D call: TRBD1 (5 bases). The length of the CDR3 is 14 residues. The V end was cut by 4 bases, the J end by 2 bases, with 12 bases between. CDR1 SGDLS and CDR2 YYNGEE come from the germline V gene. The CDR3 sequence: CASSRGGGNTEAFF. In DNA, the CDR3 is TGTGCCAGCAGCCGCGGGGGGGGTAACACTGAAGCTTTCTTT.

The CDR3 is CASSLGTTEGDTQYF. CDR3 nucleotide sequence: TGTGCCAGCAGCCTCGGGACCACGGAGGGGGATACGCAGTATTTT. The rearrangement joins TRBV5-6 to TRBJ2-3, with D perhaps TRBD2 (6 bases). The CDR3 consists of 15 residues. V was cut by 4 bases and J by 6 bases, with 18 bases left in between. The germline CDR1 and CDR2 sequences are SGHDT and YYEEEE.

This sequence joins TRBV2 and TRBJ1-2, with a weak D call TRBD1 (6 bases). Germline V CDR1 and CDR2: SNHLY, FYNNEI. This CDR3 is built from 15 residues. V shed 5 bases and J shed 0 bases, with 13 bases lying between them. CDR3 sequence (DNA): TGTGCCAGCAGTTATTACAGGGAAGCTAACTATGGCTACACCTTC. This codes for CASSYYREANYGYTF.

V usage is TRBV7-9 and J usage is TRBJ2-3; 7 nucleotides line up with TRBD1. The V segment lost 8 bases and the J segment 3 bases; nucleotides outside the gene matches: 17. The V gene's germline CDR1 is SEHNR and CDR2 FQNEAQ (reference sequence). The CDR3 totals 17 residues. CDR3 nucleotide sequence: TGTGCCAGCTCAGGGGACAGAAGCTCAGCCGCGACAGATACGCAGTATTTT. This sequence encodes CASSGDRSSAATDTQYF.

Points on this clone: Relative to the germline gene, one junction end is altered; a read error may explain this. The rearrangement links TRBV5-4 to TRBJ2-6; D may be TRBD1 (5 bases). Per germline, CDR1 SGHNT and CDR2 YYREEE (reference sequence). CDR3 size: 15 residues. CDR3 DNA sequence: TGTGCCAGCACCGAGTTCGTCTCTGGGGCCAACGGCCTGACTTTC. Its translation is CASTEFVSGANGLTF.

The CDR3, as DNA: TGCGCCAGCTCTGGGGGGTTGGAAGGGGCCAACGTCCTGACTTTC. This gives the protein CASSGGLEGANVLTF. The chain has TRBV4-3 and TRBJ2-6, with D tentatively TRBD2 (6 bases). The germline V gene has CDR1 LGHNA and CDR2 YSLEER. The CDR3 spans 15 residues. Between the trimmed V and J ends, which lost 8 bases and 4 bases, there was a span of 15 bases.

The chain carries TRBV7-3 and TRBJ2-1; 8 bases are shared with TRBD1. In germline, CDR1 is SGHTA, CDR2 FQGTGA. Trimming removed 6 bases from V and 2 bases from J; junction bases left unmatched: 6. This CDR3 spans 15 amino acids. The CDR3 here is CASRLDRAAYNEQFF. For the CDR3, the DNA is TGTGCCAGCAGGCTGGACAGGGCCGCCTACAATGAGCAGTTCTTC.

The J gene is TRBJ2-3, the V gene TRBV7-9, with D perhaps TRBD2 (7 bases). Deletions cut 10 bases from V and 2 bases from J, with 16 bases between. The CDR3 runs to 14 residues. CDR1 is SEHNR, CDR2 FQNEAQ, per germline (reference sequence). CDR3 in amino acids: CANDGAGATDTQYF. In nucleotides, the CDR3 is TGTGCCAACGACGGGGCGGGGGCCACAGATACGCAGTATTTT.

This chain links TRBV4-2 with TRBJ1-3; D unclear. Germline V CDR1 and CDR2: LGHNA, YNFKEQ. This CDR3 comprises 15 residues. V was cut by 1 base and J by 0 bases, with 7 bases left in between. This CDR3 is CASSQAESSGNTIYF. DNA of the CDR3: TGTGCCAGCAGCCAAGCTGAGAGCTCTGGAAACACCATATATTTT.

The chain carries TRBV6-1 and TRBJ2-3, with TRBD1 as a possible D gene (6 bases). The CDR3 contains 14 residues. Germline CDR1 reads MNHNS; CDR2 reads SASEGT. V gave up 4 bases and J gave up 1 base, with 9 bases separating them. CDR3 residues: CASSVGQRTDTQYF. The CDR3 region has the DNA TGTGCCAGCAGTGTCGGACAGCGCACAGATACGCAGTATTTT.

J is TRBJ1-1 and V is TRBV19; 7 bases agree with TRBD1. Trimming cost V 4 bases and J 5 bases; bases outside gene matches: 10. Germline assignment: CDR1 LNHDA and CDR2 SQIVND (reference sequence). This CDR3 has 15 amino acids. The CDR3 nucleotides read TGTGCCAGTAGTAGACCCAGGCAGGGGGTAACTGAAGCTTTCTTT. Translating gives CASSRPRQGVTEAFF.